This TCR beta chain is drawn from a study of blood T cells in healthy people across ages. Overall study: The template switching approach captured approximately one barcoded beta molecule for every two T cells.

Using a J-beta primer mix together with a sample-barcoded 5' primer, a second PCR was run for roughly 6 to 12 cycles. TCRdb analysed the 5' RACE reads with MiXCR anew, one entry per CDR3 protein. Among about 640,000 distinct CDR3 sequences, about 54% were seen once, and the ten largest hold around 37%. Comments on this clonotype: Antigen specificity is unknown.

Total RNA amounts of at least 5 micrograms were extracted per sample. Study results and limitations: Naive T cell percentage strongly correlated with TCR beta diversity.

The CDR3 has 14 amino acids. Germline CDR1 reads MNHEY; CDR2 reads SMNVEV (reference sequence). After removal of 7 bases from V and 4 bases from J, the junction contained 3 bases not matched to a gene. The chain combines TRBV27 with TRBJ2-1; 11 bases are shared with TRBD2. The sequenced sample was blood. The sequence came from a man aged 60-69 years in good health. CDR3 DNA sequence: TGTGCCAGCAAGGGACTAGCGGAATACAATGAGCAGTTCTTC. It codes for CASKGLAEYNEQFF.